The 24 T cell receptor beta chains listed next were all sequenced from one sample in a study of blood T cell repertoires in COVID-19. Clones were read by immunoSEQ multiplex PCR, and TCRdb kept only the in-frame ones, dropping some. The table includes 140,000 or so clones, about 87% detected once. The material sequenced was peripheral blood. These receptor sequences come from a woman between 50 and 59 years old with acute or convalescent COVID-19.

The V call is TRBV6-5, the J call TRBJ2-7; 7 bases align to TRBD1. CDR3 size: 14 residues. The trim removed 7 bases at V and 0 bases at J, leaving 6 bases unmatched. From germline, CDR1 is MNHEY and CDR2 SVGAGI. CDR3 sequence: CASTPTGNSYEQYF. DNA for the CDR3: TGTGCCAGCACCCCGACAGGGAACTCCTACGAGCAGTACTTC.

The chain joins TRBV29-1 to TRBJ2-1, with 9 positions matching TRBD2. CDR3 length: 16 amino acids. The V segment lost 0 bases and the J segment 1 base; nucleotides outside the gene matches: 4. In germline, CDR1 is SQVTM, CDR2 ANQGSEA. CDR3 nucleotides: TGCAGCGTTGAAGAAGTACTAGCGGGTTCCTACAATGAGCAGTTCTTC. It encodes CSVEEVLAGSYNEQFF.

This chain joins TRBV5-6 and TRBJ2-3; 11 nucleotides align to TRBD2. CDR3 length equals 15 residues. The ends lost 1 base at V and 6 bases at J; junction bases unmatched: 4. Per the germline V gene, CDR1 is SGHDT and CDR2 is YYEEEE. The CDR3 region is CASSLIAGGLDTQYF. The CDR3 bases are TGTGCCAGCAGCTTGATAGCGGGGGGGTTGGATACGCAGTATTTT. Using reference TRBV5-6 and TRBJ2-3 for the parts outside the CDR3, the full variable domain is DAGVTQSPTHLIKTRGQQVTLRCSPKSGHDTVSWYQQALGQGPQFIFQYYEEEERQRGNFPDRFSGHQFPNYSSELNVNALLLGDSALYLCASSLIAGGLDTQYFGPGTRLTVL.

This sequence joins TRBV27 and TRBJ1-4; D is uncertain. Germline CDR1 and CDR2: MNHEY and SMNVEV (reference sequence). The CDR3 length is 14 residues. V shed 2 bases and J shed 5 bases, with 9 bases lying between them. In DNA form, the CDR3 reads TGTGCCAGCAGTTTAATAGGACTGAATGAAAAACTGTTTTTT. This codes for CASSLIGLNEKLFF.

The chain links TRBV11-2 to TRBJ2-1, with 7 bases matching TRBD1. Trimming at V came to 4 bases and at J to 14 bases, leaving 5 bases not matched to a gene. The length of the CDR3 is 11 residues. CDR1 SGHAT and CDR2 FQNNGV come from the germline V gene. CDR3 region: CASSSDRSKFF. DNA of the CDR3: TGTGCCAGCAGCTCGGACAGGAGCAAGTTCTTC. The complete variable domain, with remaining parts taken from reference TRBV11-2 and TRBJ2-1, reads EAGVAQSPRYKIIEKRQSVAFWCNPISGHATLYWYQQILGQGPKLLIQFQNNGVVDDSQLPKDRFSAERLKGVDSTLKIQPAKLEDSAVYLCASSSDRSKFFGPGTRLTVL.

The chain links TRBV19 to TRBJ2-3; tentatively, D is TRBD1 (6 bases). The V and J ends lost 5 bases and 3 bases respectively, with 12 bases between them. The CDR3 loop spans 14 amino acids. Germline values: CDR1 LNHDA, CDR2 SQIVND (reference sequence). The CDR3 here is CASSYRVSTDTQYF. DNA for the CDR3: TGTGCCAGTAGTTACAGGGTCTCAACAGATACGCAGTATTTT. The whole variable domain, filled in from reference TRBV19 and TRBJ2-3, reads DGGITQSPKYLFRKEGQNVTLSCEQNLNHDAMYWYRQDPGQGLRLIYYSQIVNDFQKGDIAEGYSVSREKKESFPLTVTSAQKNPTAFYLCASSYRVSTDTQYFGPGTRLTVL.

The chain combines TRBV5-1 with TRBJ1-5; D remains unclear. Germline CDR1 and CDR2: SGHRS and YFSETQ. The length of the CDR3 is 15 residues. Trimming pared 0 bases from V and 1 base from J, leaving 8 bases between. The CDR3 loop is CASSLDPGSNQPQHF. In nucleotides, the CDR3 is TGCGCCAGCAGCTTGGATCCCGGGAGCAATCAGCCCCAGCATTTT.

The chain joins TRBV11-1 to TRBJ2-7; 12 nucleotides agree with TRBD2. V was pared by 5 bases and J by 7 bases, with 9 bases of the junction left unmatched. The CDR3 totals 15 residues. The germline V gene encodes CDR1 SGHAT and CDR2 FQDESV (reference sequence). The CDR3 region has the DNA TGTGCCAGCAGCCTTACCCACGGACTAGCGGGGGAGCAGTACTTC. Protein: CASSLTHGLAGEQYF.

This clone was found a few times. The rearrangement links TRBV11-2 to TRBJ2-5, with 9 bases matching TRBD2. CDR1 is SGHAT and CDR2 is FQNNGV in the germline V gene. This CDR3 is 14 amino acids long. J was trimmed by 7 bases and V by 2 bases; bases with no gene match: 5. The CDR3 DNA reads TGTGCCAGCAGCTTAAGTATTAGCGGGGGGACCCAGTACTTC. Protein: CASSLSISGGTQYF.

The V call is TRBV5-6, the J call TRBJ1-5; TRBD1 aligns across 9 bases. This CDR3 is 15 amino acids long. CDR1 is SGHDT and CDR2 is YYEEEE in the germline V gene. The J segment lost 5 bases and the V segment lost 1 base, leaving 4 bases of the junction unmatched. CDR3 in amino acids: CASSLFRTGDQPQHF. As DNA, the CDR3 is TGTGCCAGCAGCTTGTTTCGGACAGGGGATCAGCCCCAGCATTTT.

The CDR3 spells CASTSGVRGNTEAFF. Written as DNA, the CDR3 is TGCGCCAGCACATCCGGAGTCAGAGGGAACACTGAAGCTTTCTTT. The chain combines TRBV5-1 with TRBJ1-1; D gene uncertain. CDR1 SGHRS and CDR2 YFSETQ come from the germline V gene. The CDR3 is 15 residues long. The V end was cut by 6 bases, the J end by 1 base, with 16 bases between.

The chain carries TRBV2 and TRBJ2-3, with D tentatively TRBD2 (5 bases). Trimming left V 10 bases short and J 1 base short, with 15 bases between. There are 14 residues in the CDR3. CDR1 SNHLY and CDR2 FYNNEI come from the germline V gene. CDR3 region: CAKRPPRGTDTQYF. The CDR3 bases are TGTGCCAAACGACCGCCGCGGGGCACAGATACGCAGTATTTT.

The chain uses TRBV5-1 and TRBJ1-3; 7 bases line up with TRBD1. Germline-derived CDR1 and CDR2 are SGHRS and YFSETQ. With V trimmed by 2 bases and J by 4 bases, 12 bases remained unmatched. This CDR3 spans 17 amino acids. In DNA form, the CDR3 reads TGCGCCAGCAGCTTAACCCTCCTACAGGGGTCAGGAAACACCATATATTTT. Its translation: CASSLTLLQGSGNTIYF.

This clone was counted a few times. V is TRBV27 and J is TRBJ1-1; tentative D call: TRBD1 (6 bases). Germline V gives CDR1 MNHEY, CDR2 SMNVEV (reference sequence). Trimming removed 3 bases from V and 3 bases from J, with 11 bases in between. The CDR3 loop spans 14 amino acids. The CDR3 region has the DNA TGTGCCAGCAGTTTTTCAGGGGCCCACACTGAAGCTTTCTTT. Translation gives CASSFSGAHTEAFF.

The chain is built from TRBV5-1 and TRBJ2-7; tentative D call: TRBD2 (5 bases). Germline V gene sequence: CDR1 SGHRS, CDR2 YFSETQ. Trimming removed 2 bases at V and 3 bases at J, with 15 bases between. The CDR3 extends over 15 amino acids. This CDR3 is CASSFRTHSLYEQYF. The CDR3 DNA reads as TGCGCCAGCAGCTTTCGGACTCATAGCCTCTACGAGCAGTACTTC.

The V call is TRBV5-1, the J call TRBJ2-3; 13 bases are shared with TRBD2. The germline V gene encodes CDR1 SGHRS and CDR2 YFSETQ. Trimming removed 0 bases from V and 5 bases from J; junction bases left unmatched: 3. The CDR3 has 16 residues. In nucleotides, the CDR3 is TGCGCCAGCAGCTTGGGACTAGCGGGAGGTATAGATACGCAGTATTTT. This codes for CASSLGLAGGIDTQYF.

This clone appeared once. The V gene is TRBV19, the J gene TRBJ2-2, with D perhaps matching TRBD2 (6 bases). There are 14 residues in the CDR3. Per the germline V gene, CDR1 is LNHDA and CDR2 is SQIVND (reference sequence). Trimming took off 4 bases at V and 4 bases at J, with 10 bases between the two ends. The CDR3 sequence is CASSTGVGTGELFF. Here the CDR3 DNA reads TGTGCCAGTAGTACGGGGGTGGGCACCGGGGAGCTGTTTTTT.

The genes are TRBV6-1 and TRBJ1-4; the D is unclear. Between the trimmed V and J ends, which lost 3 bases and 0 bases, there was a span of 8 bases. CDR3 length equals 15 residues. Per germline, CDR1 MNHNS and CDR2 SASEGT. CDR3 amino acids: CASSETGATNEKLFF. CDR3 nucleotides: TGTGCCAGCAGTGAGACCGGGGCAACTAATGAAAAACTGTTTTTT.

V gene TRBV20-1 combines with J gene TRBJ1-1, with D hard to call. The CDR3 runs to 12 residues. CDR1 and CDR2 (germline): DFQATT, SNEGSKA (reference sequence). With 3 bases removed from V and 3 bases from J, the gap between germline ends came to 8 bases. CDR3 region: CSASTGDTEAFF. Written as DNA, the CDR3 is TGCAGTGCTAGTACCGGGGACACTGAAGCTTTCTTT.

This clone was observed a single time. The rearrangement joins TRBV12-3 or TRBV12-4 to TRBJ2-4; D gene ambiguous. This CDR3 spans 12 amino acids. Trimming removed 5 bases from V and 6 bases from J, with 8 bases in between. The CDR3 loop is CASSPSSNIQYF. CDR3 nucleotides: TGTGCCAGCAGTCCTTCCTCAAACATTCAGTACTTC.

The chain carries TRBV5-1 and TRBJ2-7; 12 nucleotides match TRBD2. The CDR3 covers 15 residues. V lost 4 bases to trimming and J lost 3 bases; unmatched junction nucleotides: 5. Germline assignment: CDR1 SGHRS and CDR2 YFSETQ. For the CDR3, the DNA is TGCGCCAGCAGCACTAGCGGGGGGCCTCGCTACGAGCAGTACTTC. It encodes CASSTSGGPRYEQYF.

CDR3: CASSFEQNEKLFF. Written as DNA, the CDR3 is TGTGCCAGCAGTTTTGAACAGAATGAAAAACTGTTTTTT. This chain uses TRBV6-2 or TRBV6-3 with TRBJ1-4, with D uncertain. The V and J ends lost 4 bases and 5 bases respectively, with 8 bases between them. Germline loops: CDR1 MNHEY, CDR2 SVGEGT. The CDR3 sequence is 13 residues long.

CDR3 nucleotides: TGTGCCAGCAGTCAGGGTGGTCGTGGCTACACCTTC. Its translation: CASSQGGRGYTF. V gene TRBV6-5 combines with J gene TRBJ1-2, with D perhaps matching TRBD1 (5 bases). V lost 5 bases to trimming and J lost 7 bases, with 11 bases between them. Germline loops: CDR1 MNHEY, CDR2 SVGAGI. This CDR3 is 12 amino acids long.

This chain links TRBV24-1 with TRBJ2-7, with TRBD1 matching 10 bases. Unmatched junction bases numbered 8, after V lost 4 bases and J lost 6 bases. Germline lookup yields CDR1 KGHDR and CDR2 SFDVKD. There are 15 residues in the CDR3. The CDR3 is CATSEAGQGKGEQYF. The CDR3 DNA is TGTGCCACCAGTGAGGCGGGACAGGGGAAGGGCGAGCAGTACTTC.